The next 26 T cell receptor beta chains were all read from a single sample in a study of graft-versus-host responses after intestinal transplantation. Assay used: immunoSEQ multiplex PCR; TCRdb lists only in-frame clones, some missing. The repertoire holds roughly 70,000 clones, with roughly 92% as singletons. The starting material was bone marrow, obtained 734 days after intestinal transplantation. The receptors were gathered from a human patient who received an intestinal transplant, so some T cells may come from the graft donor.

The CDR3 DNA follows: TGCGCCAGCAGCCAAGAGCCAGCGGGAGGGCCTTTAGTCTACGAGCAGTACTTC. Translating it yields CASSQEPAGGPLVYEQYF. The rearrangement uses TRBV4-1 and TRBJ2-7, with 10 bases identical to TRBD2. CDR3 length: 18 residues. Per germline, CDR1 MGHRA and CDR2 YSYEKL. J lost 3 bases, V lost 0 bases, and 11 bases had no gene match.

CDR3: CAWSSTGGGNTIYF. CDR3 bases: TGTGCCTGGAGCTCGACAGGGGGCGGAAACACCATATATTTT. The chain employs TRBV30 and TRBJ1-3; 10 bases agree with TRBD1. In germline, CDR1 is GTSNPN, CDR2 SVGIG (reference sequence). The CDR3 has 14 residues. Losses at the gene ends were 3 bases for V and 4 bases for J; bases not matched to a gene: 3. Looking up the rest from reference TRBV30 and TRBJ1-3 gives the full variable domain: SQTIHQWPATLVQPVGSPLSLECTVEGTSNPNLYWYRQAAGRGLQLLFYSVGIGQISSEVPQNLSASRPQDRQFILSSKKLLLSDSGFYLCAWSSTGGGNTIYFGEGSWLTVV.

The V and J genes are TRBV27 and TRBJ2-1; TRBD2 matches at 10 bases. CDR1 MNHEY and CDR2 SMNVEV come from the germline V gene (reference sequence). CDR3 size: 14 residues. V gave up 8 bases and J gave up 6 bases; unmatched junction bases: 7. As DNA, the CDR3 is TGTGCCAGCGGCAGCGGGGGGGCCTTCAATGAGCAGTTCTTC. Amino acids: CASGSGGAFNEQFF.

V is TRBV6-1 and J is TRBJ2-3; TRBD2 might be the D (6 bases). The V end lost 8 bases, the J end lost 0 bases, and 12 bases lay between the germline ends. The CDR3 is 14 amino acids. The germline V gene encodes CDR1 MNHNS and CDR2 SASEGT. The CDR3, as DNA: TGTGCCAGCGAAAGTCTAGCGAGCACAGATACGCAGTATTTT. This sequence encodes CASESLASTDTQYF.

The chain combines TRBV5-6 with TRBJ2-3; no definite D call. Looked up from germline, CDR1 is SGHDT and CDR2 is YYEEEE. Trimming took 0 bases from V and 3 from J, leaving 14 bases between them. The CDR3 is made up of 16 amino acids. The CDR3 DNA reads TGTGCCAGCAGCTTGGGAAGTCGGTCTTGGACAGATACGCAGTATTTT. As protein: CASSLGSRSWTDTQYF.

CDR3 sequence (DNA): TGTGCCAGCAAGTTGGGTGGATACGAGCAGTACTTC. This sequence encodes CASKLGGYEQYF. V gene TRBV28 combines with J gene TRBJ2-7; D is undetermined. Trimming left V 7 bases short and J 4 bases short, with 11 bases between. Germline V gene sequence: CDR1 MDHEN, CDR2 SYDVKM. This CDR3 comprises 12 residues.

The chain carries TRBV28 and TRBJ1-1, with D possibly matching TRBD1 (5 bases). The CDR3 runs to 19 residues. The germline CDR1 and CDR2 sequences are MDHEN and SYDVKM. V lost 3 bases and J lost 0, with 23 bases in between. CDR3 loop: CASSFARGRRNDMNTEAFF. CDR3 nucleotide sequence: TGTGCCAGCAGTTTCGCCCGGGGCCGACGGAATGATATGAACACTGAAGCTTTCTTT.

The J gene is TRBJ2-5, the V gene TRBV6-5; TRBD1 agrees at 11 bases. Per the germline V gene, CDR1 is MNHEY and CDR2 is SVGAGI. The CDR3 sequence is 14 residues long. With 5 bases clipped from V and 5 bases from J, the junction kept 4 bases outside the gene matches. Here the CDR3 reads CASSRTGGGETQYF. In nucleotides, the CDR3 is TGTGCCAGCAGTAGGACAGGGGGCGGCGAGACCCAGTACTTC.

This chain uses TRBV19 with TRBJ1-1; 10 positions match TRBD1. V was clipped by 7 bases and J by 6 bases; unmatched bases: 8. This CDR3 region has 14 residues. Germline CDR1 and CDR2: LNHDA and SQIVND (reference sequence). The CDR3 loop reads CASTRDRGNPEAFF. CDR3 coding DNA: TGTGCCAGTACCAGGGACAGGGGTAACCCTGAAGCTTTCTTT.

The sample holds one count of this clone. The J gene is TRBJ1-3, the V gene TRBV4-1, with unresolved D. This CDR3 spans 15 amino acids. Trimming pared 5 bases from V and 4 bases from J, leaving 15 bases between. Germline CDR1 reads MGHRA; CDR2 reads YSYEKL. The CDR3 is CASSKGRNSGNTIYF. CDR3 DNA: TGCGCCAGCAGCAAGGGTCGGAACTCCGGAAACACCATATATTTT.

The V gene is TRBV6-1, the J gene TRBJ2-1; D gene uncertain. CDR3 length equals 10 residues. The V end lost 8 bases, the J end lost 8 bases, and 7 bases lay between the germline ends. Looked up from germline, CDR1 is MNHNS and CDR2 is SASEGT. CDR3 sequence (DNA): TGTGCCAGCGGTGTTTATGAGCAGTTCTTC. It specifies CASGVYEQFF.

The V call is TRBV4-2, the J call TRBJ2-1; 11 nucleotides line up with TRBD2. The CDR3 loop spans 16 amino acids. V trimming: 5 bases; J trimming: 5 bases; junction bases outside the gene matches: 8. Germline V CDR1 and CDR2: LGHNA, YNFKEQ. Here the CDR3 DNA reads TGTGCCAGCAGCTTTCTAGTAGCGGGGGGGCACAATGAGCAGTTCTTC. As protein: CASSFLVAGGHNEQFF.

The V and J genes are TRBV19 and TRBJ2-1; D ambiguous. The V gene's germline CDR1 is LNHDA and CDR2 SQIVND (reference sequence). V lost 5 bases and J lost 5, with 22 bases in between. This CDR3 is 17 amino acids long. This CDR3 is CASSPRPAIATHNEQFF. The CDR3 nucleotides read TGTGCCAGTAGTCCCCGCCCGGCAATAGCTACACACAATGAGCAGTTCTTC.

Notes on this clone: The sample has other DNA sequences that encode this CDR3 too. The chain has TRBV5-4 and TRBJ2-5; the D call may be TRBD1 or TRBD2 (5 bases each). V lost 4 bases to trimming and J lost 5 bases, with 24 bases between them. Germline V lookup: CDR1 SGHNT, CDR2 YYREEE (reference sequence). This CDR3 has 17 residues. CDR3 nucleotide sequence: TGTGCCAGCAGCCCTCGAATGGGGACCCAAGCCCGGGAGACCCAGTACTTC. Its protein is CASSPRMGTQARETQYF.

The V and J genes are TRBV27 and TRBJ2-3; TRBD2 matches 13 bases. The ends lost 5 bases at V and 6 bases at J; junction bases unmatched: 11. The CDR3 length is 17 residues. The V gene's germline CDR1 is MNHEY and CDR2 SMNVEV (reference sequence). CDR3 coding DNA: TGTGCCAGCAGTCCCCTGACTAGCGGGAGGCCTCTCGATACGCAGTATTTT. Encoded protein: CASSPLTSGRPLDTQYF.

The rearrangement joins TRBV30 to TRBJ1-2; D unclear. Per the germline V gene, CDR1 is GTSNPN and CDR2 is SVGIG (reference sequence). This CDR3 has 13 residues. Trimming left V 2 bases short and J 5 bases short, with 12 bases between. The CDR3, as DNA: TGTGCCTGGAGTCGTGGAGGGATATATGGCTACACCTTC. Encoded protein: CAWSRGGIYGYTF. The whole variable domain, filled in from reference TRBV30 and TRBJ1-2, reads SQTIHQWPATLVQPVGSPLSLECTVEGTSNPNLYWYRQAAGRGLQLLFYSVGIGQISSEVPQNLSASRPQDRQFILSSKKLLLSDSGFYLCAWSRGGIYGYTFGSGTRLTVV.

The rearrangement joins TRBV19 to TRBJ1-5, with D maybe TRBD1 (5 bases). V was cut by 7 bases and J by 1 base, with 17 bases left in between. CDR1 and CDR2 from the germline V gene are LNHDA and SQIVND (reference sequence). The CDR3 runs to 16 residues. Here the CDR3 DNA reads TGTGCCAGTACCCAATACGGGGGTTTGAGCAATCAGCCCCAGCATTTT. Amino acids: CASTQYGGLSNQPQHF.

There are a few counts of this clone. J is TRBJ1-6 and V is TRBV7-9; D gene unclear. CDR1 is SEHNR and CDR2 is FQNEAQ in the germline V gene (reference sequence). Trimming cost V 4 bases and J 7 bases, with 11 bases left between them. CDR3 size: 14 residues. The CDR3 DNA reads as TGTGCCAGCAGCTCCCTCACGGTAAATTCACCCCTCCACTTT. Its translation is CASSSLTVNSPLHF. Full variable domain (remainder filled in from reference TRBV7-9 and TRBJ1-6): DTGVSQNPRHKITKRGQNVTFRCDPISEHNRLYWYRQTLGQGPEFLTYFQNEAQLEKSRLLSDRFSAERPKGSFSTLEIQRTEQGDSAMYLCASSSLTVNSPLHFGNGTRLTVT.

The rearrangement joins TRBV28 to TRBJ2-3; D not certain. V was cut by 7 bases and J by 2 bases, with 13 bases left in between. The germline V gene encodes CDR1 MDHEN and CDR2 SYDVKM. The CDR3 consists of 14 residues. CDR3 amino acids: CASTVADATDTQYF. In DNA form, the CDR3 reads TGTGCCAGCACCGTAGCTGATGCCACAGATACGCAGTATTTT.

The genes are TRBV5-1 and TRBJ2-3; 8 nucleotides line up with TRBD2. Trimming took 3 bases from V and 3 from J; bases not matched to a gene: 6. The CDR3 totals 15 residues. CDR1 is SGHRS and CDR2 is YFSETQ in the germline V gene. The CDR3 is CASSSGGAGTDTQYF. In DNA, the CDR3 is TGCGCCAGCAGCTCCGGGGGGGCGGGTACAGATACGCAGTATTTT.

This clone was detected a few times. The chain links TRBV30 to TRBJ1-3, with D unresolved. The CDR3 covers 13 residues. CDR1 and CDR2 from the germline V gene are GTSNPN and SVGIG (reference sequence). Trimming removed 5 bases from V and 1 base from J, with 9 bases in between. The CDR3 DNA follows: TGTGCCTGGGACGGAACTTCTGGAAACACCATATATTTT. Translated, it gives CAWDGTSGNTIYF.

V and J are TRBV2 and TRBJ1-6; D is ambiguous. V dropped 8 bases and J dropped 7 bases, with 12 bases sitting between them. The length of the CDR3 is 13 residues. Germline CDR1 reads SNHLY; CDR2 reads FYNNEI. The CDR3 coding sequence is TGTGCCAGCCGGAGAGAAGAGAATTCACCCCTCCACTTT. This sequence encodes CASRREENSPLHF.

This chain uses TRBV11-3 with TRBJ2-7; the D is unclear. The CDR3 is made up of 19 amino acids. Trimming pared 5 bases from V and 4 bases from J, leaving 30 bases between. The germline gives CDR1 SGHNT, CDR2 YENEEA. CDR3 sequence reads: CASSPDRTIQGVSWYEQYF. The CDR3 coding sequence is TGTGCCAGCAGCCCGGACCGCACGATACAAGGTGTCTCGTGGTACGAGCAGTACTTC.

The chain employs TRBV7-9 and TRBJ2-5, with D maybe TRBD2 (6 bases). The CDR3 spans 15 residues. CDR1 is SEHNR and CDR2 is FQNEAQ in the germline V gene (reference sequence). The germline V and J ends were trimmed by 3 bases and 2 bases, with 13 bases remaining between them. The CDR3 DNA sequence: TGTGCCAGCAGCTTGGTCGCGGCGGGGCAAGAGACCCAGTACTTC. It codes for CASSLVAAGQETQYF.

The V call is TRBV28, the J call TRBJ1-2, with D hard to call. The CDR3 length is 14 residues. Trimming stripped 3 bases from V and 3 bases from J, with 11 bases between. CDR1 MDHEN and CDR2 SYDVKM come from the germline V gene. Here the CDR3 reads CASSFGRAYYGYTF. CDR3 nucleotide sequence: TGTGCCAGCAGTTTTGGTCGGGCGTACTATGGCTACACCTTC.

The V gene is TRBV11-1, the J gene TRBJ2-1, with TRBD1 as a possible D gene (7 bases). Germline CDR1 and CDR2: SGHAT and FQDESV (reference sequence). This CDR3 contains 11 residues. Trimming cost V 4 bases and J 13 bases, with 11 bases left between them. The DNA for the CDR3 is TGTGCCAGCAGCTCGACAGGGACTCAGTTCTTC. Protein: CASSSTGTQFF.